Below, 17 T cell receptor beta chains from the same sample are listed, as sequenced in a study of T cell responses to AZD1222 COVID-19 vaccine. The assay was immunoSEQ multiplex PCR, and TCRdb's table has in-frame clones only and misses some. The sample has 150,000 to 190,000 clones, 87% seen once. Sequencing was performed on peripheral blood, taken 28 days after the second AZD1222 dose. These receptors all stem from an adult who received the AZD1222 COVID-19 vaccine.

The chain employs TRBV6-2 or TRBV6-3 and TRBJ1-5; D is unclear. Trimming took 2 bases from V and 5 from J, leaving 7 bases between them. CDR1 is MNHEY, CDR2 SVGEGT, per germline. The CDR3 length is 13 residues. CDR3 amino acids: CASSYTRDQPQHF. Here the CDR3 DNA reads TGTGCCAGCAGTTACACAAGGGATCAGCCCCAGCATTTT.

The CDR3 is CASSEGTGDYEQYF. CDR3 nucleotide sequence: TGCGCCAGCAGTGAGGGGACAGGGGACTACGAGCAGTACTTC. The rearrangement uses TRBV10-2 and TRBJ2-7; 10 bases agree with TRBD1. CDR1 is WSHSY and CDR2 is SAAADI in the germline V gene. There are 14 residues in the CDR3. V lost 2 bases, J lost 3 bases, and 1 base stayed unmatched.

The CDR3 sequence: CASSLRTPQYF. The CDR3 nucleotides read TGTGCCAGCAGCTTACGGACCCCCCAGTACTTC. The V call is TRBV11-2, the J call TRBJ2-5; D not resolved. Germline V lookup: CDR1 SGHAT, CDR2 FQNNGV. The V gene lost 2 bases and the J gene lost 9 bases, with 7 bases spanning the gap. This CDR3 is built from 11 residues.

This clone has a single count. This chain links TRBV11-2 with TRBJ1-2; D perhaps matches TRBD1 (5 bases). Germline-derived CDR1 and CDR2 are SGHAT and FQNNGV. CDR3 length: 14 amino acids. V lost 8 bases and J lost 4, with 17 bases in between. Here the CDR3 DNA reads TGTGCCAGCGCCCGTTCAGGGACGCTCTATGGCTACACCTTC. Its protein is CASARSGTLYGYTF.

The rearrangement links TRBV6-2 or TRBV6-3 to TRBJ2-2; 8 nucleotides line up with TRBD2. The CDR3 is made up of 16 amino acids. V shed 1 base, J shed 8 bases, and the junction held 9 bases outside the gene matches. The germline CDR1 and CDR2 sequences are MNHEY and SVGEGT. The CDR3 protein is CASSYWASGRAGELFF. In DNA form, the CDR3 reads TGTGCCAGCAGTTACTGGGCTAGCGGGCGCGCGGGGGAGCTGTTTTTT.

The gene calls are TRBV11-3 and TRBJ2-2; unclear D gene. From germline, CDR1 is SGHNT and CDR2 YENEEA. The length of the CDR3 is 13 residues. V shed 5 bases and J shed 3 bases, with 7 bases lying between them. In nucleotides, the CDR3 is TGTGCCAGCAGCGCGAGGTACACCGGGGAGCTGTTTTTT. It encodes CASSARYTGELFF.

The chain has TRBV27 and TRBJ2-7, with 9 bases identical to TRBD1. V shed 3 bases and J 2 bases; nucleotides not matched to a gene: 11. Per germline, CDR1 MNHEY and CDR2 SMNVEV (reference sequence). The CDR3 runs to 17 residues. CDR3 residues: CASSFYRGQKGAYEQYF. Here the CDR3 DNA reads TGTGCCAGCAGTTTTTACAGGGGGCAAAAGGGGGCCTACGAGCAGTACTTC.

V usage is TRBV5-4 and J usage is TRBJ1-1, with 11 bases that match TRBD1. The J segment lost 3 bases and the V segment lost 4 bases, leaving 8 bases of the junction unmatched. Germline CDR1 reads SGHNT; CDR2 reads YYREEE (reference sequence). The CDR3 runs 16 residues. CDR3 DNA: TGTGCCAGCAGCCCACGGACAGGGGGCAGGGACACTGAAGCTTTCTTT. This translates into CASSPRTGGRDTEAFF.

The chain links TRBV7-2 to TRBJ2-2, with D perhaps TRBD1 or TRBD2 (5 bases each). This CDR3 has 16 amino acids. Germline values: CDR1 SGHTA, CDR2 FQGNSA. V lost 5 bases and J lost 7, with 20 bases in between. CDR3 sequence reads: CASSPPGTLLGGELFF. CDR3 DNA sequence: TGTGCCAGCAGCCCCCCGGGGACCCTCTTGGGCGGGGAGCTGTTTTTT.

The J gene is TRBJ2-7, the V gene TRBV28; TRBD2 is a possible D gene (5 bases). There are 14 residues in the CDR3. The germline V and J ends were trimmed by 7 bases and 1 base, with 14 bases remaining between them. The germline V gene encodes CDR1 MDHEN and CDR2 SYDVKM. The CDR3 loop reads CASTQGPGSYEQYF. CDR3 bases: TGTGCCAGCACCCAAGGCCCGGGGTCCTACGAGCAGTACTTC.

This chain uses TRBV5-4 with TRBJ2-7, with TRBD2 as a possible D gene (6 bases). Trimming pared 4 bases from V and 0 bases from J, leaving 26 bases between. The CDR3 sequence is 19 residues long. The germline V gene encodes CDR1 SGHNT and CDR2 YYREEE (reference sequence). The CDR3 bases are TGTGCCAGCAGCCCCCATACTCTATCCTCTAGCGCGAGCTCCTACGAGCAGTACTTC. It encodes CASSPHTLSSSASSYEQYF.

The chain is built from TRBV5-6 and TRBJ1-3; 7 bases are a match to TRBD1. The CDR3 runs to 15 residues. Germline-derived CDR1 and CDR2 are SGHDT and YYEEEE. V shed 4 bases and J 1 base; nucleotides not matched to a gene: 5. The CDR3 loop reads CASSLPGQSGNTIYF. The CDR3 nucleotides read TGTGCCAGCAGCCTGCCGGGACAGTCTGGAAACACCATATATTTT.

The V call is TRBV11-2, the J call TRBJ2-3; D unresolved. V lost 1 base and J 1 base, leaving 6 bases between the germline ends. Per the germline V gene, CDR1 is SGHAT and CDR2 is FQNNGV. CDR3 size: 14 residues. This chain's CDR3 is CASSLAFGTDTQYF. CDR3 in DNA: TGTGCCAGCAGCTTAGCATTCGGCACAGATACGCAGTATTTT.

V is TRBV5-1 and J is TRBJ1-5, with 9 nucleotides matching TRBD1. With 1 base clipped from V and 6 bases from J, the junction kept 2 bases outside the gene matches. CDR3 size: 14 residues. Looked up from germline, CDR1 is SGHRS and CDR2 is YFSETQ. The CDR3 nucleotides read TGCGCCAGCAGCTTGACAGGGGGCGGTCAGCCCCAGCATTTT. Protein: CASSLTGGGQPQHF.

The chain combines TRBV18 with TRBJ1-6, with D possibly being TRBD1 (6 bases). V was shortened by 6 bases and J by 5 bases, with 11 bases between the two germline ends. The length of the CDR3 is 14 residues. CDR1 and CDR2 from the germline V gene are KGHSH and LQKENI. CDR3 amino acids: CASSRTDNNSPLHF. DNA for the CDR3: TGTGCCAGCTCCCGGACAGATAATAATTCACCCCTCCACTTT. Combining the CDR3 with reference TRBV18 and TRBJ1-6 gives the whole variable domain NAGVMQNPRHLVRRRGQEARLRCSPMKGHSHVYWYRQLPEEGLKFMVYLQKENIIDESGMPKERFSAEFPKEGPSILRIQQVVRGDSAAYFCASSRTDNNSPLHFGNGTRLTVT.

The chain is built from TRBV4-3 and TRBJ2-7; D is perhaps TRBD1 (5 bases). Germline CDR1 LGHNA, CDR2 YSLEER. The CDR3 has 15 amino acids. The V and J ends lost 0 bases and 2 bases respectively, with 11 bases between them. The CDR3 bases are TGCGCCAGCAGCCAAGATCTGGAGACAGCCTACGAGCAGTACTTC. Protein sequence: CASSQDLETAYEQYF.

The CDR3 DNA reads TGTGCCAGCAGCAGACCCGATCACAGAGCAACTGAAGCTTTCTTT. Protein sequence: CASSRPDHRATEAFF. The chain carries TRBV3-1 (or the pseudogene TRBV3-2) and TRBJ1-1; D remains unclear. This CDR3 has 15 amino acids. Trimming took 5 bases from V and 5 from J, leaving 18 bases between them. From germline, CDR1 is LGHDT and CDR2 YNNKEL (reference sequence).